Shown below are 3 T cell receptor beta chains from a single sample sequenced in a study of beta chain features in type 1 diabetes. Study-wide findings and caveats: The study found moderately but significantly shorter TCRB CDR3s in all four CD4+ subsets of Type 1 diabetes patients.

Their recognized antigens are unknown. Isolated RNA was reverse transcribed in full, so expressed TCRB transcripts were sequenced. The repertoire was sequenced with immunoSEQ multiplex PCR; TCRdb's copy has only in-frame clones and lacks some. The table records around 650,000 clones, approximately 13% of them present only once. Sequencing input: naive CD4+ T cells from blood. These receptors were taken from a man aged 30 to 45 with type 1 diabetes.

The J gene is TRBJ1-6, the V gene TRBV25-1; TRBD1 matches 7 bases. The germline gives CDR1 MGHDK, CDR2 SYGVNS. The CDR3 contains 16 residues. Germline trimming cut 8 bases from V and 0 bases from J; bases unmatched to any gene: 7. The CDR3, as DNA: TGTGCCAGCGGAGGGGGCGGTAGCTCCTATAATTCACCCCTCCACTTT. Translation: CASGGGGSSYNSPLHF.

This clone appeared a few times. In the same sample, other DNA sequences code for this CDR3. V gene TRBV7-2 combines with J gene TRBJ2-7; D unclear. Germline loops: CDR1 SGHTA, CDR2 FQGNSA. There are 12 residues in the CDR3. V was shortened by 5 bases and J by 0 bases, with 5 bases between the two germline ends. DNA of the CDR3: TGTGCCAGCAGCCCTAGCTCCTACGAGCAGTACTTC. This gives the protein CASSPSSYEQYF.

A few counts support this clone. The CDR3 coding sequence is TGTGCCAGCAGGGGACAGGGGGATAATGAAAAACTGTTTTTT. Translation gives CASRGQGDNEKLFF. The V call is TRBV6-6, the J call TRBJ1-4; TRBD1 matches 11 bases. V trimming: 6 bases; J trimming: 4 bases; junction bases outside the gene matches: 1. The CDR3 covers 14 residues. CDR1 and CDR2 (germline): MNHNY, SVGAGI (reference sequence).